The next 6 T cell receptor beta chains were all read from a single sample in a study of blood T cell repertoires in COVID-19. Measured with immunoSEQ multiplex PCR; TCRdb has only the in-frame clones, and not every one. The profile shows 300,000 to 450,000 clones, 75% to 90% of them singletons. The sequenced material came from peripheral blood. The receptors stem from a woman younger than 30 with acute or convalescent COVID-19.

The V call is TRBV19, the J call TRBJ1-6; tentative D call: TRBD1 (6 bases). V lost 6 bases and J 4 bases, leaving 16 bases between the germline ends. The germline V gene encodes CDR1 LNHDA and CDR2 SQIVND (reference sequence). The CDR3 is 16 residues long. CDR3 in amino acids: CASRDSRISYNSPLHF. CDR3 coding DNA: TGTGCCAGTAGGGACAGTCGAATTTCTTATAATTCACCCCTCCACTTT.

V is TRBV18 and J is TRBJ2-5; no reliable D call. Trimming took 2 bases from V and 2 from J, leaving 12 bases between them. The CDR3 covers 15 residues. The V gene's germline CDR1 is KGHSH and CDR2 LQKENI. Here the CDR3 DNA reads TGTGCCAGCTCACCAGCGGAAGGTTCTCAAGAGACCCAGTACTTC. The encoded protein is CASSPAEGSQETQYF.

This clone came up once. The rearrangement uses TRBV2 and TRBJ2-7; 8 bases map to TRBD1. Germline V gives CDR1 SNHLY, CDR2 FYNNEI. V lost 4 bases, J lost 3 bases, and 2 bases stayed unmatched. This CDR3 has 13 residues. CDR3 region: CASSVTGGYEQYF. In DNA form, the CDR3 reads TGTGCCAGCAGTGTTACAGGGGGCTACGAGCAGTACTTC.

A word on this clone: This CDR3 is also generated by other DNA sequences in the sample. This chain connects TRBV7-9 to TRBJ1-3; 9 nucleotides align to TRBD1. CDR1 and CDR2 (germline): SEHNR, FQNEAQ (reference sequence). This CDR3 has 15 amino acids. The J segment lost 1 base and the V segment lost 5 bases, leaving 3 bases of the junction unmatched. CDR3: CASSGGTGSGNTIYF. Here the CDR3 DNA reads TGTGCCAGCAGCGGCGGGACAGGGTCTGGAAACACCATATATTTT. The full variable domain, completed using reference TRBV7-9 and TRBJ1-3, is DTGVSQNPRHKITKRGQNVTFRCDPISEHNRLYWYRQTLGQGPEFLTYFQNEAQLEKSRLLSDRFSAERPKGSFSTLEIQRTEQGDSAMYLCASSGGTGSGNTIYFGEGSWLTVV.

The genes are TRBV15 and TRBJ1-3; D is unresolved. The CDR3 has 14 amino acids. Trimming left V 0 bases short and J 8 bases short, with 11 bases between. Germline lookup yields CDR1 LNHNV and CDR2 YYDKDF (reference sequence). Here the CDR3 reads CATSREPGRDTIYF. DNA for the CDR3: TGTGCCACCAGCAGAGAGCCGGGGAGGGACACCATATATTTT.

The gene calls are TRBV19 and TRBJ1-1, with a weak D call TRBD1 (5 bases). The CDR3 consists of 16 residues. Germline assignment: CDR1 LNHDA and CDR2 SQIVND (reference sequence). The germline V and J ends were trimmed by 3 bases and 11 bases, with 25 bases remaining between them. The CDR3 protein is CASSISLGAGPLGAFF. Written as DNA, the CDR3 is TGTGCCAGTAGTATCTCGCTTGGGGCAGGCCCCCTCGGTGCTTTCTTT.